This is a list of T cell receptor beta chains from one sample in a study of cytomegalovirus exposure and HLA in healthy donors. Libraries were prepared by immunoSEQ multiplex PCR; TCRdb keeps only in-frame clonotypes and omits some of them. The table has 110,000 or so clones, more than 65% seen once. Specimen: PBMCs. The source of these receptors is a man aged 25-45 years in good health and CMV-seronegative. Both conserved end residues are part of each CDR3. Clone size, where shown, is once, few, many, or a class for clones that have expanded.

abundance	len	v_gene	j_gene	CDR3aa
NA	15	TRBV18	TRBJ1-5	CASSPDGSGDQPQHF
NA	16	TRBV15	TRBJ1-1	CATSPDRGESNTEAFF
few	13	TRBV29-1	TRBJ2-7	CSVLLRGGGEQYF
NA	17	TRBV2	TRBJ2-3	CASEASGSWGGTDTQYF
NA	10	TRBV5-4	TRBJ2-7	CASSRPTKNF
NA	13	TRBV5-4	TRBJ2-1	CASSSATVYEQFF
NA	14	TRBV5-4	TRBJ2-7	CASSPGTGSYEQYF
few	13	TRBV6-5	TRBJ1-5	CASSGQERQPQHF
few	13	TRBV5-8	TRBJ1-1	CASSLGQATEAFF
NA	13	TRBV10-3	TRBJ2-2	CAISEWETGELFF
NA	11	TRBV20-1	TRBJ1-2	CSATSGNGYTF
few	11	TRBV2	TRBJ2-7	CASRYSYEQYF
few	16	TRBV28	TRBJ2-3	CASSSLVAGEADTQYF
once	12	TRBV28	TRBJ1-2	CASSSRQRGYTF
NA	16	TRBV18	TRBJ2-1	CASSPTSGRLRNEQFF
once	13	TRBV11-2	TRBJ2-7	CASSLGRNYEQYF
NA	15	TRBV13	TRBJ2-1	CASSFSGSSYNEQFF
NA	13	TRBV2	TRBJ2-1	CAEQGKGFNEQFF
NA	15	TRBV28	TRBJ1-5	CASRAAIGKNQPQHF
NA	15	TRBV30	TRBJ2-3	CAWSVQAGPPHTQYF
NA	15	TRBV5-6	TRBJ2-7	CASSLVGQGTNEQYF
few	16	TRBV28	TRBJ2-1	CASSLAQGNTYNEQFF